This paragraph reports one T cell receptor (beta chain). Researchers used genomic DNA as the template to profile TCR beta VDJ and CDR3. Each CDR3 protein gets one entry after TCRdb re-called the reads with MiXCR. The sample holds a few hundred thousand distinct CDR3 sequences, about 70% seen once. The sample is drawn from a study of CD8+CD57+ T cells in acquired aplastic anemia. Per the germline V gene, CDR1 is SQVTM and CDR2 is ANQGSEA. This CDR3 is built from 14 residues. The chain joins TRBV29-1 to TRBJ1-1; D perhaps matches TRBD1 (5 bases). Sample: sorted CD4+, CD8+, or CD8+CD57+ T cells (not recorded which) from PBMCs. The receptor comes from a human donor in good health, serving as a control. DNA for the CDR3: TGCAGTGTCGATAAAACAGGCGTGAACACTGAAGCTTTCTTT. This sequence encodes CSVDKTGVNTEAFF.